Listed below are T cell receptor beta chains from one sample, sequenced in a study of T cells in Graves' hyperthyroidism and ophthalmopathy. Via MiXCR, TCRdb re-called the multiplex PCR reads, giving one row per CDR3 protein. The sample shows some 770,000 distinct CDR3 sequences, roughly 15% of them seen only once. The specimen sequenced was blood. The receptors shown here come from a man aged 18 to 29 with Graves' hyperthyroidism. Each CDR3 is given with its conserved first and last residue. D genes are given only for firm matches. Size is omitted from some rows. Given values are once, few, many or a class for expanded clones.

CDR3: CASSVAGRRPETQYF
DNA: TGTGCCAGCAGCGTAGCGGGCAGGCGACCAGAGACCCAGTACTTC
size: few
D: NA
V: TRBV9
J: TRBJ2-5

CDR3: CATSLATGSADTQYF
DNA: TGTGCCACCAGCTTGGCGACAGGGTCTGCAGATACGCAGTATTTT
size: few
D: TRBD1
V: TRBV15
J: TRBJ2-3

CDR3: CSAPGRYQETQYF
DNA: TGCAGTGCTCCGGGACGGTACCAAGAGACCCAGTACTTC
size: many
D: NA
V: TRBV20-1
J: TRBJ2-5

CDR3: CASSFSTGNEQYF
DNA: TGCGCCAGCAGCTTTTCGACAGGGAACGAGCAGTACTTC
size: many
D: TRBD1
V: TRBV5-1
J: TRBJ2-7

CDR3: CASSLGESYEQYF
DNA: TGTGCCAGCAGCTTAGGGGAGTCCTACGAGCAGTACTTC
size: many
D: NA
V: TRBV12-3/TRBV12-4
J: TRBJ2-7

CDR3: CASSPGTINEQFF
DNA: TGCGCCAGCAGCCCGGGAACTATCAATGAGCAGTTCTTC
size: many
D: NA
V: TRBV5-1
J: TRBJ2-1

CDR3: CASSLAGGLAGLSSYNEQFF
DNA: TGCGCCAGCAGCTTGGCCGGGGGACTAGCGGGACTAAGCTCCTACAATGAGCAGTTCTTC
size: NA
D: TRBD2
V: TRBV5-1
J: TRBJ2-1

CDR3: CASNSQGRETQYF
DNA: TGTGCCAGCAACTCTCAGGGGCGGGAGACCCAGTACTTC
size: NA
D: NA
V: TRBV12-3/TRBV12-4
J: TRBJ2-5

CDR3: CASSPSGEPYEQYF
DNA: TGTGCCAGCAGCCCGTCAGGGGAACCCTACGAGCAGTACTTC
size: NA
D: NA
V: TRBV9
J: TRBJ2-7

CDR3: CASSPGLAGAYDEQFF
DNA: TGTGCCAGCAGCCCCGGACTAGCGGGAGCCTACGATGAGCAGTTCTTC
size: few
D: TRBD2
V: TRBV4-2
J: TRBJ2-1

CDR3: CASSPVSSATEAFF
DNA: TGTGCCAGCAGCCCTGTCAGCAGCGCCACTGAAGCTTTCTTT
size: many
D: NA
V: TRBV7-9
J: TRBJ1-1

CDR3: CASSLAGGTDEQYF
DNA: TGCGCCAGCAGCTTGGCGGGAGGAACGGACGAGCAGTACTTC
size: many
D: TRBD2
V: TRBV5-1
J: TRBJ2-7

CDR3: CASSEAPSGMGGYNEQFF
DNA: TGTGCCAGCAGTGAAGCGCCGAGCGGGATGGGGGGATACAATGAGCAGTTCTTC
size: many
D: TRBD2
V: TRBV2
J: TRBJ2-1

CDR3: CASSLGVSGIYEQYF
DNA: TGTGCCAGCAGTTTAGGGGTTAGCGGGATCTACGAGCAGTACTTC
size: many
D: TRBD2
V: TRBV12-3/TRBV12-4
J: TRBJ2-7

CDR3: CASSVLSNTGELFF
DNA: TGTGCCAGCAGCGTTCTCTCGAACACCGGGGAGCTGTTTTTT
size: NA
D: NA
V: TRBV9
J: TRBJ2-2

CDR3: CASSYSGVYNSPLHF
DNA: TGTGCCAGCAGTTACTCAGGAGTTTATAATTCACCCCTCCACTTT
size: NA
D: NA
V: TRBV6-6
J: TRBJ1-6

CDR3: CASRLQAGRTDTQYF
DNA: TGTGCCAGCCGCCTGCAAGCGGGAAGGACAGATACGCAGTATTTT
size: NA
D: TRBD2
V: TRBV6-4
J: TRBJ2-3

CDR3: CASSLAGHTDTQYF
DNA: TGCGCCAGCAGCTTGGCGGGTCACACAGATACGCAGTATTTT
size: many
D: NA
V: TRBV5-1
J: TRBJ2-3

CDR3: CAISEWGEQFF
DNA: TGTGCCATCAGTGAATGGGGTGAGCAGTTCTTC
size: NA
D: NA
V: TRBV10-3
J: TRBJ2-1

CDR3: CASSEVGTQETQYF
DNA: TGTGCCAGCAGTGAAGTCGGTACCCAAGAGACCCAGTACTTC
size: many
D: NA
V: TRBV6-1
J: TRBJ2-5

CDR3: CASKGTASWDEQFF
DNA: TGCGCCAGCAAAGGAACTGCCAGCTGGGATGAGCAGTTCTTC
size: many
D: NA
V: TRBV10-2
J: TRBJ2-1

CDR3: CASSVEASGRSTDTQYF
DNA: TGTGCCAGCAGCGTAGAGGCTAGCGGGAGAAGCACAGATACGCAGTATTTT
size: NA
D: TRBD2
V: TRBV9
J: TRBJ2-3

CDR3: CASSSGTSVSAQYF
DNA: TGCGCCAGCAGCTCCGGGACTAGCGTAAGCGCCCAGTACTTC
size: once
D: TRBD2
V: TRBV5-1
J: TRBJ2-5

CDR3: CASSRKIGMETQYF
DNA: TGTGCCAGCAGTAGAAAGATCGGCATGGAGACCCAGTACTTC
size: NA
D: NA
V: TRBV6-1
J: TRBJ2-5

CDR3: CASSPVPGQGGNTEAFF
DNA: TGTGCCAGCAGTCCGGTCCCGGGACAGGGAGGGAACACTGAAGCTTTCTTT
size: many
D: TRBD1
V: TRBV12-3/TRBV12-4
J: TRBJ1-1

CDR3: CSVTGGGSEQFF
DNA: TGCAGCGTTACAGGGGGGGGGAGTGAGCAGTTCTTC
size: few
D: NA
V: TRBV29-1
J: TRBJ2-1

CDR3: CSARDTESYEQYF
DNA: TGCAGTGCTAGAGATACAGAGTCCTACGAGCAGTACTTC
size: NA
D: NA
V: TRBV20-1
J: TRBJ2-7

CDR3: CAARGNIQYF
DNA: TGTGCCGCAAGGGGGAACATTCAGTACTTC
size: few
D: NA
V: TRBV2
J: TRBJ2-4

CDR3: CAISASGATQYF
DNA: TGTGCCATCAGTGCGTCAGGGGCTACGCAGTATTTT
size: NA
D: NA
V: TRBV10-3
J: TRBJ2-3

CDR3: CASSHSGTTDTQYF
DNA: TGTGCCAGCAGCCACAGCGGAACCACAGATACGCAGTATTTT
size: many
D: NA
V: TRBV5-6
J: TRBJ2-3

CDR3: CAGKEARTEAFF
DNA: TGTGCCGGGAAAGAGGCGCGAACTGAAGCTTTCTTT
size: NA
D: NA
V: TRBV30
J: TRBJ1-1

CDR3: CASRRGQGHGYTF
DNA: TGTGCCAGCAGACGCGGACAGGGCCATGGCTACACCTTC
size: NA
D: TRBD1
V: TRBV27
J: TRBJ1-2

CDR3: CATERTSGTDTQYF
DNA: TGTGCCACCGAGAGGACTAGCGGCACAGATACGCAGTATTTT
size: many
D: TRBD2
V: TRBV24-1
J: TRBJ2-3

CDR3: CASSQAPDSHNEQFF
DNA: TGTGCCAGCAGCCAAGCTCCGGACAGTCACAATGAGCAGTTCTTC
size: NA
D: NA
V: TRBV3-1
J: TRBJ2-1

CDR3: CATSDLVSQETQYF
DNA: TGTGCCACCAGTGACCTAGTGTCCCAAGAGACCCAGTACTTC
size: NA
D: NA
V: TRBV24-1
J: TRBJ2-5

CDR3: CATEGVTDTGELFF
DNA: TGTGCCACTGAGGGGGTGACGGACACCGGGGAGCTGTTTTTT
size: few
D: NA
V: TRBV15
J: TRBJ2-2

CDR3: CSAVSGTPTDTQYF
DNA: TGCAGTGCGGTTAGCGGAACCCCCACAGATACGCAGTATTTT
size: NA
D: NA
V: TRBV20-1
J: TRBJ2-3

CDR3: CASRGNLAASSYEQYF
DNA: TGTGCCAGCAGGGGGAACCTAGCGGCGAGCTCCTACGAGCAGTACTTC
size: many
D: TRBD2
V: TRBV12-3/TRBV12-4
J: TRBJ2-7

CDR3: CASSKNTEDGYTF
DNA: TGTGCCAGCAGCAAGAACACAGAGGATGGCTACACCTTC
size: many
D: NA
V: TRBV11-3
J: TRBJ1-2

CDR3: CSARDIGQGILTDTQYF
DNA: TGCAGTGCTAGAGATATTGGACAGGGGATTCTTACAGATACGCAGTATTTT
size: few
D: TRBD1
V: TRBV20-1
J: TRBJ2-3

CDR3: CASSLLGTSGRRKETQYF
DNA: TGTGCCAGCAGTTTATTAGGGACTAGCGGGAGACGTAAAGAGACCCAGTACTTC
size: many
D: TRBD2
V: TRBV28
J: TRBJ2-5

CDR3: CSVEWDIQETQYF
DNA: TGCAGCGTTGAATGGGATATTCAAGAGACCCAGTACTTC
size: NA
D: NA
V: TRBV29-1
J: TRBJ2-5

CDR3: CASSTGGARETDTQYF
DNA: TGTGCCAGCAGCACGGGGGGGGCCAGGGAGACAGATACGCAGTATTTT
size: NA
D: TRBD2
V: TRBV7-9
J: TRBJ2-3

CDR3: CASRHGTGAFF
DNA: TGTGCCAGCAGACACGGGACCGGGGCTTTCTTT
size: NA
D: NA
V: TRBV28
J: TRBJ1-1

CDR3: CASSQDMGYEQYF
DNA: TGTGCCAGCAGCCAAGATATGGGCTACGAGCAGTACTTC
size: few
D: NA
V: TRBV3-1
J: TRBJ2-7

CDR3: CASSLGDTGNSPQHF
DNA: TGTGCCAGCAGCTTGGGGGACACCGGCAATTCGCCCCAGCATTTT
size: few
D: NA
V: TRBV7-9
J: TRBJ1-5

CDR3: CASSAGGEGTQYF
DNA: TGTGCCAGCAGCGCAGGGGGCGAAGGGACCCAGTACTTC
size: many
D: TRBD1
V: TRBV7-9
J: TRBJ2-5

CDR3: CASIGSGGRYEQYF
DNA: TGTGCCAGCATTGGTAGCGGGGGACGGTACGAGCAGTACTTC
size: many
D: TRBD2
V: TRBV28
J: TRBJ2-7

CDR3: CASSVEGGSQPQHF
DNA: TGTGCCAGCAGCGTAGAAGGGGGAAGTCAGCCCCAGCATTTT
size: NA
D: NA
V: TRBV9
J: TRBJ1-5

CDR3: CASSYGGDTDTQYF
DNA: TGTGCCAGCAGTTACGGGGGGGACACAGATACGCAGTATTTT
size: many
D: TRBD2
V: TRBV6-5
J: TRBJ2-3

CDR3: CASSLGPLEAQYF
DNA: TGTGCCAGCAGCTTAGGACCGCTGGAGGCGCAGTACTTC
size: few
D: NA
V: TRBV7-2
J: TRBJ2-7

CDR3: CASSLMPSGANVLTF
DNA: TGTGCCAGCAGCTTGATGCCTTCTGGGGCCAACGTCCTGACTTTC
size: few
D: NA
V: TRBV11-2
J: TRBJ2-6